This T cell receptor beta chain appears in the sequencing data of a study of T cells in Graves' hyperthyroidism and ophthalmopathy. Points from the study as a whole: In the blood, most expanded thyroid clonotypes above 0.001 appeared as well. Through a model of 13 V-J features, ophthalmopathy was separated from stable hyperthyroidism.

The CDR3 sequence is 17 residues long. Germline V CDR1 and CDR2: MNHNY, SVGAGI (reference sequence). V was pared by 2 bases and J by 2 bases, with 19 bases between. The CDR3 regions of TCR beta were amplified from RNA transcripts. The HTBI primer set drove a first-round RT-PCR of the TCR CDR3. TCRdb used MiXCR to reprocess the multiplex PCR reads, holding one entry per CDR3 protein. Altogether some 650,000 distinct CDR3 sequences are present, around 16% being singletons, with the ten largest covering roughly 3.3%. This clonotype was counted ten times or more. The antigen is unknown. The chain recombines TRBV6-6 with TRBJ2-7; D possibly corresponds to TRBD1 (6 bases). Sequencing was carried out using blood. This receptor was identified in a woman between 35 and 50 years old with Graves' ophthalmopathy. The CDR3 DNA reads as TGTGCCAGCAGTTACGCTAGTCCAGGGGCTACCACCTACGAGCAGTACTTC. This gives the protein CASSYASPGATTYEQYF.